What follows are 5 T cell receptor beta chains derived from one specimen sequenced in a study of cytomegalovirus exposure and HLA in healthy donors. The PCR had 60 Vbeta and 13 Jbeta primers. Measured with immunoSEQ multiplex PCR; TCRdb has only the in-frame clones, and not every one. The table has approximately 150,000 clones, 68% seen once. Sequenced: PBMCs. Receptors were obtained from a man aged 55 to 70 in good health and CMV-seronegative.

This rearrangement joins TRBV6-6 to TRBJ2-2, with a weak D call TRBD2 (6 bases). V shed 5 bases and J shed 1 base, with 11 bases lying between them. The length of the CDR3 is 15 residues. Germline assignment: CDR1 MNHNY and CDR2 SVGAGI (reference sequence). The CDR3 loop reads CASSIGGGNTGELFF. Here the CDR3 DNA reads TGTGCCAGCAGTATTGGGGGAGGGAACACCGGGGAGCTGTTTTTT.

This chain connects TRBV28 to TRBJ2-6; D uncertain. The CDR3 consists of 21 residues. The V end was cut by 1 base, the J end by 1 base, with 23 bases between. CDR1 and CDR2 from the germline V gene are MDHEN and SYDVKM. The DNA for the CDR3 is TGTGCCAGCAGTTTATATCTGGCGCTACAGTTGAGATCTTCTGGGGCCAACGTCCTGACTTTC. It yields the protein CASSLYLALQLRSSGANVLTF.

The CDR3 spells CASRKQGSSTQYF. The CDR3 region has the DNA TGTGCCAGCAGAAAACAGGGTTCGTCGACCCAGTACTTC. The V and J genes are TRBV6-5 and TRBJ2-5; tentatively, D is TRBD1 (6 bases). Germline V gene sequence: CDR1 MNHEY, CDR2 SVGAGI. V gave up 6 bases and J gave up 7 bases, with 15 bases separating them. The CDR3 runs 13 residues.

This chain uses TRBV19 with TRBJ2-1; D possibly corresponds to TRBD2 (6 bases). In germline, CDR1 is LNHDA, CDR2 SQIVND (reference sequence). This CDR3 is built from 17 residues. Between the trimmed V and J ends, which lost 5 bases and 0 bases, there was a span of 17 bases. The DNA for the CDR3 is TGTGCCAGTAGTTCAGAAGCGGGTCTAAGCTCCTACAATGAGCAGTTCTTC. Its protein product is CASSSEAGLSSYNEQFF.

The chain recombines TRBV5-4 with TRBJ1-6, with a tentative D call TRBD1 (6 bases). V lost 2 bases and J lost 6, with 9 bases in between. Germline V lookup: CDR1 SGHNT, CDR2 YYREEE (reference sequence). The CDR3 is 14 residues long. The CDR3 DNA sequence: TGTGCCAGCAGCTTAGGGACACCTAATTCACCCCTCCACTTT. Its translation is CASSLGTPNSPLHF.